This TCR beta chain was recorded in a study of CD8 T cells in Susac syndrome (dated by TCRdb to about 2019). Background on the whole study: Of the Susac syndrome patients who were sequenced, about six had clinically active disease and eight or nine were in clinical remission. Repertoire sequencing was used to test whether CD8+ T cell activation and differentiation in Susac syndrome was antigen driven. At blood withdrawal, Susac syndrome patients were either therapy-naive, taking corticosteroids (in some cases with IVIg as well), or taking IVIg alone. What the research found in general, with its limitations: The study acknowledged that relatively few individuals were included in the TCR sequencing and HLA analysis. No clonal expansion was detected in the CD4+ T cell repertoire of Susac syndrome patients.

High-throughput TCR beta sequencing profiled peripheral blood CD8+ and CD4+ T cells from healthy donors, Susac syndrome patients and multiple sclerosis patients. The Susac syndrome patients fulfilled recently defined diagnostic criteria for either definite or probable disease. Bulk CD8+ and CD4+ T cells were purified magnetically by negative isolation, whereas CD8+ TEMRA cells were enriched by FACS. Blood was drawn into EDTA tubes, processed within 24 hours, and PBMCs were isolated by density gradient centrifugation. PBMCs intended for TCR sequencing were cryopreserved in liquid nitrogen and were subsequently thawed in a 37 degrees C water bath. A purity of at least 90% was achieved for sorted or isolated CD4+, CD8+ and CD8+ TEMRA cells. RNA was extracted using the RNeasy kit, and roughly 0.5 to 1 microgram was reverse transcribed with random hexamers. The immunoSEQ multiplex PCR assay, covering 54 Vbeta and 13 Jbeta segments, was used to amplify TCR beta CDR3 regions. To correct PCR amplification bias, a synthetic template baseline was used for both primer optimization and computational correction. The original pipeline was this. Only productive sequences were kept, with reads annotated to V, D and J genes according to IMGT and analyzed in immunoSEQ Analyzer. Clonality was computed as one minus Shannon entropy normalized by log2 of the number of productive unique sequences. For each patient and control, public and private clones were evaluated within the 100 most prevalent clones. Susac-specific clones were defined as absent from healthy and MS cohorts, around 1,000 published viral clones and other ImmuneACCESS disease sequences. The raw public reads went through TCRdb reprocessing: fastp at Q25, MiXCR clone calling, in-frame beta chains kept. Merged by CDR3 protein, the rows form single entries marked with the most common genes and DNA. TCRdb assigned the V and J calls; the authors' analysis was not used. The sample table holds about 80,000 distinct CDR3 sequences, of which approximately 94% were seen once. The ten top clones hold approximately 0.52% of the sample.

Relative to germline, V is missing 4 bases and J is missing 3 bases, with 5 bases of the junction outside any gene match. In the germline V gene, CDR1 corresponds to MNHEY and CDR2 to SVGAGI. Reading from cysteine to phenylalanine, the CDR3 counts 15 amino acids. Of the read, only the CDR3 DNA is kept; its 45 bases are in frame from base 1. A remark on this clonotype: The antigen this receptor binds is unknown. Qualities for individual bases were not recorded, and no much larger clone is one base off.

The sequenced sample was CD4+ T cells from PBMCs. Recombination connected TRBV6-5 to TRBJ1-5; 8 central nucleotides agree with TRBD1. This TCR came from a human donor with Susac syndrome. The DNA reads as follows: TGTGCCAGCAGTTCCGACAGGGGCGACAATCAGCCCCAGCATTTT. It encodes CASSSDRGDNQPQHF.